This TCR beta chain was captured by sequencing in a study of cytomegalovirus exposure and HLA in healthy donors. For the study at large: An earlier analysis identified some 110 million unique TCR beta sequences in about 190 million T cells.

Primers for the PCR totalled 60 Vbeta and 13 Jbeta. The repertoire was sequenced with immunoSEQ multiplex PCR; TCRdb's copy has only in-frame clones and lacks some. The table lists about 200,000 clones. The CDR3 contains 13 residues. Germline loops: CDR1 GTSNPN, CDR2 SVGIG (reference sequence). Trimming took 1 base from V and 6 from J, leaving 11 bases between them. When sampled, the donors appeared nominally healthy, though they likely had unrecorded immune exposures. The clonotype originates from a man between 25 and 39 years old in good health and CMV-seronegative. The gene calls are TRBV30 and TRBJ2-3; D not resolved. The specimen was PBMCs. The CDR3 DNA reads TGTGCCTGGAGTGCTGCTAACGGGGATACGCAGTATTTT. Amino acids: CAWSAANGDTQYF. The complete variable domain, with remaining parts taken from reference TRBV30 and TRBJ2-3, reads SQTIHQWPATLVQPVGSPLSLECTVEGTSNPNLYWYRQAAGRGLQLLFYSVGIGQISSEVPQNLSASRPQDRQFILSSKKLLLSDSGFYLCAWSAANGDTQYFGPGTRLTVL.